A single sample gave rise to the 7 T cell receptor beta chains below, sequenced in a study of OX40 agonist ivuxolimab in advanced cancers. The repertoire was sequenced with immunoSEQ multiplex PCR; TCRdb's copy has only in-frame clones and lacks some. The data show 95,000 to 150,000 clones, around 93% seen once. The source material was CD4+ or CD8+ T cells sorted from blood, sampled in a trial of the OX40 agonist ivuxolimab. The origin of the receptors is an adult with an advanced solid tumor such as melanoma, head and neck, liver or kidney cancer.

This rearrangement joins TRBV7-8 to TRBJ1-1, with D unclear. Trimming cost V 1 base and J 1 base, with 10 bases left between them. The CDR3 has 15 amino acids. The V gene's germline CDR1 is SGHVS and CDR2 FQNEAQ. This CDR3 is CASSLDRRRNTEAFF. As DNA, the CDR3 is TGTGCCAGCAGCTTAGACCGCAGGAGGAACACTGAAGCTTTCTTT.

The gene calls are TRBV7-7 and TRBJ2-7; no clear D gene. Germline CDR1 SSHAT, CDR2 FNYEAQ (reference sequence). The ends were cut back, 3 bases at V and 3 bases at J, with 9 bases in the middle. This CDR3 is 13 amino acids long. The CDR3 here is CASSLSGGYEQYF. DNA for the CDR3: TGTGCCAGCAGCTTGTCGGGTGGCTACGAGCAGTACTTC.

The rearrangement joins TRBV7-2 to TRBJ1-1, with D possibly matching TRBD1 (5 bases). This CDR3 comprises 13 residues. V lost 1 base and J 5 bases, leaving 8 bases between the germline ends. CDR1 is SGHTA, CDR2 FQGNSA, per germline. CDR3 region: CASSLDRRTEAFF. The CDR3 region has the DNA TGTGCCAGCAGCTTAGACAGGAGGACTGAAGCTTTCTTT. Full variable domain (remainder filled in from reference TRBV7-2 and TRBJ1-1): GAGVSQSPSNKVTEKGKDVELRCDPISGHTALYWYRQSLGQGLEFLIYFQGNSAPDKSGLPSDRFSAERTGGSVSTLTIQRTQQEDSAVYLCASSLDRRTEAFFGQGTRLTVV.

In DNA, the CDR3 is TGTGCCAGCAGCTCCCCCGGACGGACACAAGAGACCCAGTACTTC. It encodes CASSSPGRTQETQYF. V and J are TRBV7-9 and TRBJ2-5, with a weak D call TRBD1 (5 bases). The CDR3 consists of 15 residues. Germline CDR1 and CDR2: SEHNR and FQNEAQ (reference sequence). V was cut by 4 bases and J by 2 bases, with 14 bases left in between.

The J gene is TRBJ2-1, the V gene TRBV7-2; D perhaps matches TRBD1 (5 bases). CDR3 length equals 12 residues. Germline V lookup: CDR1 SGHTA, CDR2 FQGNSA. V was cut by 4 bases and J by 9 bases, with 10 bases left in between. The CDR3 region has the DNA TGTGCCAGCAGCTACGGACAAGGTGAGCAGTTCTTC. Protein sequence: CASSYGQGEQFF.

This clone was counted a single time. This chain links TRBV7-8 with TRBJ2-7; TRBD2 might be the D (5 bases). CDR3 length equals 11 residues. In germline, CDR1 is SGHVS, CDR2 FQNEAQ. Trimming shortened V by 5 bases and J by 4 bases, and 6 bases separated the two germline ends. The CDR3 reads CASSPGYEQYF. CDR3 sequence (DNA): TGTGCCAGCAGCCCGGGATACGAGCAGTACTTC.

This clone was detected only once. The V and J genes are TRBV28 and TRBJ1-1; D unclear. Trimming left V 2 bases short and J 8 bases short, with 9 bases between. The CDR3 runs 12 residues. Germline CDR1 and CDR2: MDHEN and SYDVKM. The DNA for the CDR3 is TGTGCCAGCAGTTTACAACAGAAGGAAGCTTTCTTT. This codes for CASSLQQKEAFF.